The source of this TCR beta chain is a study of T cells in Graves' hyperthyroidism and ophthalmopathy. RNA transcripts served as the template for amplifying TCR beta CDR3 regions. An initial round of RT-PCR targeting the TCR CDR3 relied on the HTBI primer set. TCRdb ran MiXCR on the multiplex PCR reads and lists one entry per CDR3 protein. Of about 530,000 distinct CDR3 sequences in the sample, 17% were seen once. General study findings and limits: In validation, the model predicted ophthalmopathy. These predictions came a median roughly 6 months before onset.

This CDR3 has 16 amino acids. CDR1 and CDR2 from the germline V gene are MNHEY and SMNVEV (reference sequence). Note on this clonotype: Antigen specificity is unknown. At one end, the junction sequence differs from germline, possibly due to a read error.

The diagnoses drew upon clinical symptoms, serum thyroxine and TRAb, thyroid ultrasound and orbital computed tomography. Sequenced input: blood. This TCR was recovered from a woman aged 18-29 years with Graves' ophthalmopathy. J is TRBJ1-1 and V is TRBV27; TRBD1 agrees at 8 bases. CDR3: CAGSSDRAPMNTEAFF. CDR3 nucleotides: TGTGCCGGCAGTTCGGACAGGGCCCCCATGAACACTGAAGCTTTCTTT.